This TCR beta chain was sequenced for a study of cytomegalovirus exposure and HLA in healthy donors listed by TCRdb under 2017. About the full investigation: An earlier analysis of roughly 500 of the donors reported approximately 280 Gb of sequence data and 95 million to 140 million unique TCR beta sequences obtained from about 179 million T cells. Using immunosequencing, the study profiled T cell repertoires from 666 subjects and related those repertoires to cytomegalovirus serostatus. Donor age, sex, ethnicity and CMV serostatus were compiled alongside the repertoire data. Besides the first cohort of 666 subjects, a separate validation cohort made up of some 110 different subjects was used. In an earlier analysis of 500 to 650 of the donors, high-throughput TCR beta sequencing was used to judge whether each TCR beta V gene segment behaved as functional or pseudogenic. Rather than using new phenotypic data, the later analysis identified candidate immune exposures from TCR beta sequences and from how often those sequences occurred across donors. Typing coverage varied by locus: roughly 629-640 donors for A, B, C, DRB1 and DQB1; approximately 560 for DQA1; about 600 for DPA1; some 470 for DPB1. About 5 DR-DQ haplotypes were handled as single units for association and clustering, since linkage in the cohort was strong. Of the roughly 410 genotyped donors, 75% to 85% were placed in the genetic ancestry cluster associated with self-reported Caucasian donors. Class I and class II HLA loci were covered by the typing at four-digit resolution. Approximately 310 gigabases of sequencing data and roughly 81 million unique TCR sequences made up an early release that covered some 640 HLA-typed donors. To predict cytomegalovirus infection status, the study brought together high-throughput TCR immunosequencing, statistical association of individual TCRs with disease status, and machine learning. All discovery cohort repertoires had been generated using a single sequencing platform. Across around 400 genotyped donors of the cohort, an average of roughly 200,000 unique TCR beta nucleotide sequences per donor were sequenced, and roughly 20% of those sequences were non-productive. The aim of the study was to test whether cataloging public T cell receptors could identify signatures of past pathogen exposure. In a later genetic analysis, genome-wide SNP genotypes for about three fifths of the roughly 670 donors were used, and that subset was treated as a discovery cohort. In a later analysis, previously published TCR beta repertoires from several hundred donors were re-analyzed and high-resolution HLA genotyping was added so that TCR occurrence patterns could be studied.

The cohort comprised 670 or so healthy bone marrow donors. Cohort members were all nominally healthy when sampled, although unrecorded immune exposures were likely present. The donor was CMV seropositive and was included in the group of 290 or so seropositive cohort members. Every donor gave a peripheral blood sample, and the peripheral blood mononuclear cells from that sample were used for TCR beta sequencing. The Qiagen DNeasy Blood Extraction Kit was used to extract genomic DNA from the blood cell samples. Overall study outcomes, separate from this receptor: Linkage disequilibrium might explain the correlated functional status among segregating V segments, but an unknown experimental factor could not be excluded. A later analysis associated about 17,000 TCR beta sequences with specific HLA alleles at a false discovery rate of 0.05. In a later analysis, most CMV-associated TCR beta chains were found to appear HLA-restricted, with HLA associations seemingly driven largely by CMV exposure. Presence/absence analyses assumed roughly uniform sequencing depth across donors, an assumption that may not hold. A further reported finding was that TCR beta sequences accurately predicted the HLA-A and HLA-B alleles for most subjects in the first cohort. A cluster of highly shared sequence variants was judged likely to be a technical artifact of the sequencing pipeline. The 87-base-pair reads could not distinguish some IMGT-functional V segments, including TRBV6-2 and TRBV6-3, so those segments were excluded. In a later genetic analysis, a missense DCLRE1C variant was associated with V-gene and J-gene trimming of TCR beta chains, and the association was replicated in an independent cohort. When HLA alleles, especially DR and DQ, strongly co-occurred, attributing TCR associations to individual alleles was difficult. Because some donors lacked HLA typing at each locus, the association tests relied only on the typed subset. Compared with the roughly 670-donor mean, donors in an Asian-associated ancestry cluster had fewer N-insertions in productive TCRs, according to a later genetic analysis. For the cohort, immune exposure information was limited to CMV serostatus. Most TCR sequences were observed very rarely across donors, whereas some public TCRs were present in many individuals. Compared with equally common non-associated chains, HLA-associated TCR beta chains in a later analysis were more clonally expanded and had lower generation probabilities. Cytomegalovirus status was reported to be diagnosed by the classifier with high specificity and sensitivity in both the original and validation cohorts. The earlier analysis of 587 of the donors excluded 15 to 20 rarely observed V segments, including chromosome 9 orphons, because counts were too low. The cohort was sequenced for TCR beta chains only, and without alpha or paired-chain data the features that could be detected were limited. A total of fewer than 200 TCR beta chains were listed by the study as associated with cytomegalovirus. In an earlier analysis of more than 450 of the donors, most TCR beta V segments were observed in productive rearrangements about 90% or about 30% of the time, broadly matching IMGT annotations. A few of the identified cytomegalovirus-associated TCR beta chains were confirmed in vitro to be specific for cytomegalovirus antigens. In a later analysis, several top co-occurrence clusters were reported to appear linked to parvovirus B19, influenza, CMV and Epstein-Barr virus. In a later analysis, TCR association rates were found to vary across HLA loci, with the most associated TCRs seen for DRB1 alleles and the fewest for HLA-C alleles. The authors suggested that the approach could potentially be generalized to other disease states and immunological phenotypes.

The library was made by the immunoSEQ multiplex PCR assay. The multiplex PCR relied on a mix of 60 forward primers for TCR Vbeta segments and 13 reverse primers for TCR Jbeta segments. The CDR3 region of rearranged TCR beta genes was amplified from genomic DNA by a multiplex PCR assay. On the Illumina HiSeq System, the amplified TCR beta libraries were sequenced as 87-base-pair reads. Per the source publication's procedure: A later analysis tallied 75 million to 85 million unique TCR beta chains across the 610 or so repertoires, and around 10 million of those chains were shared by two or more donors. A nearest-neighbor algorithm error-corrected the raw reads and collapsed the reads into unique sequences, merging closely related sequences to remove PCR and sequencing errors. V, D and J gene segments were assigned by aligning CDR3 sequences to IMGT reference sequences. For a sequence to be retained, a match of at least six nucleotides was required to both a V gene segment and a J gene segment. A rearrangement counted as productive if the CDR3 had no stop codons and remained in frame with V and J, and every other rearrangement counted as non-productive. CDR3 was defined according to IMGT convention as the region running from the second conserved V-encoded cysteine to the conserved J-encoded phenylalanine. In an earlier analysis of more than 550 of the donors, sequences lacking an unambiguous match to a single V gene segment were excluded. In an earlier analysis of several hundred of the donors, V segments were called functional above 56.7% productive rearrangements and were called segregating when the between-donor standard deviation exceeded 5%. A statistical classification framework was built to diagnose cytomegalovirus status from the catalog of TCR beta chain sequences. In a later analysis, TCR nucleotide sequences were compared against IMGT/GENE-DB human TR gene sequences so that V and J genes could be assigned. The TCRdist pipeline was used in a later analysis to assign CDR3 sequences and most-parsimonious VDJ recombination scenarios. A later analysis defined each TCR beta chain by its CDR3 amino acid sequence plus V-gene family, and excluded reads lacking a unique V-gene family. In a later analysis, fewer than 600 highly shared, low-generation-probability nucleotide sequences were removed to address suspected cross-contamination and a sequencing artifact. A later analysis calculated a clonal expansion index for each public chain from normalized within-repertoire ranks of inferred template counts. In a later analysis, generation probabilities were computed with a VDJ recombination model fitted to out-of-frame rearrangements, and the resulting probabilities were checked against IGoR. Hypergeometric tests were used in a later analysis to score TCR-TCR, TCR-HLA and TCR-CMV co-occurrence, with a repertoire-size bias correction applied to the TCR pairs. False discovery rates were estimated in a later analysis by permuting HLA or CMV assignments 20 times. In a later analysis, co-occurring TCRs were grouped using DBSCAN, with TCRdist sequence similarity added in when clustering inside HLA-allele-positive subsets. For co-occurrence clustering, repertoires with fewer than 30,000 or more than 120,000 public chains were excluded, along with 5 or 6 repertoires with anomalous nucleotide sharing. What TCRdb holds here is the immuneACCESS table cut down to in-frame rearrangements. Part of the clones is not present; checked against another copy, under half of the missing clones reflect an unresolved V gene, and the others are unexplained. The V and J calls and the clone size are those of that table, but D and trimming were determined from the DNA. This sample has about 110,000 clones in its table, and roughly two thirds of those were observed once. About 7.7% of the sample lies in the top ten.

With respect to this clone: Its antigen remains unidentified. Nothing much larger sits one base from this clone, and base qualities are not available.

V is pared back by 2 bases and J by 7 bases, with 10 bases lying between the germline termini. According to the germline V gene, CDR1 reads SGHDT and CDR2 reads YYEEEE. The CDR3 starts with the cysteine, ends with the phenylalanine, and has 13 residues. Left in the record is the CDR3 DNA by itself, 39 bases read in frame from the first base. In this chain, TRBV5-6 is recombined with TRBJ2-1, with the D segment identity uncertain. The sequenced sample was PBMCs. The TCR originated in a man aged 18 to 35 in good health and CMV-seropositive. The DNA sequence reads TGTGCCAGCAGCTTTTCCCAAACTAATGAGCAGTTCTTC. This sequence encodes CASSFSQTNEQFF.